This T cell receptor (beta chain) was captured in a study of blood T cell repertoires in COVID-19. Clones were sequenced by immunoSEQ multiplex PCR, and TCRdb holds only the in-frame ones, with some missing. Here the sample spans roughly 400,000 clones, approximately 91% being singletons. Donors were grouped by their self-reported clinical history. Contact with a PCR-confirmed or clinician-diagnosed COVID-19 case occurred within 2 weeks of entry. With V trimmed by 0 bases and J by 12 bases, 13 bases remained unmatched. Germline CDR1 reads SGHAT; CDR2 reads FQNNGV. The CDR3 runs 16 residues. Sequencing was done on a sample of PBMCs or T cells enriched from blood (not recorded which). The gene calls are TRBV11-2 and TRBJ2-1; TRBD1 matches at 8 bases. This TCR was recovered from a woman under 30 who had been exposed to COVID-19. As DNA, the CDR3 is TGTGCCAGCAGCTTAGATATCGGACAGGGTGTGATTTGGCAGTTCTTC. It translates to CASSLDIGQGVIWQFF.